Each of the 21 T cell receptor beta chains below was sequenced from the same sample in a study of Graves' ophthalmopathy and Graves' hyperthyroidism. Amplification targeted the TCR beta CDR3 regions, with RNA transcripts as the source material. After a first-round RT-PCR with HTBI primers, a second-round multiplex PCR was run. TCRdb reprocessed the multiplex PCR reads with MiXCR, giving one entry per CDR3 protein. The sample has around 170,000 distinct CDR3 sequences; 37% are singletons. The sequencing input was peripheral blood. These receptor sequences come from a woman between 35 and 50 years old with Graves' ophthalmopathy.

This chain connects TRBV12-3 or TRBV12-4 to TRBJ2-7; no firm D call. The CDR3 runs to 15 residues. Trimming cost V 5 bases and J 2 bases, with 16 bases left between them. In DNA form, the CDR3 reads TGTGCCAGCAGTCCCCGGCGGACGGATACCTACGAGCAGTACTTC. It codes for CASSPRRTDTYEQYF.

The gene calls are TRBV6-2 or TRBV6-3 and TRBJ2-7, with no clear D. The CDR3 runs 14 residues. Germline lookup yields CDR1 MNHEY and CDR2 SVGEGT. Trimming cost V 5 bases and J 3 bases, with 14 bases left between them. The CDR3 reads CASSPLGWVYEQYF. The CDR3 coding sequence is TGTGCCAGCAGTCCCCTCGGGTGGGTCTACGAGCAGTACTTC.

CDR3 sequence (DNA): TGTGCCAGTCGGACCTGGTACCAAGAGACCCAGTACTTC. It codes for CASRTWYQETQYF. V usage is TRBV6-2 or TRBV6-3 and J usage is TRBJ2-5; unclear D gene. This CDR3 region has 13 residues. Germline V gives CDR1 MNHEY, CDR2 SVGEGT. V shed 9 bases and J shed 0 bases, with 11 bases lying between them.

The chain has TRBV12-3 or TRBV12-4 and TRBJ2-5; either TRBD1 or TRBD2 may supply D (6 bases each). This CDR3 has 11 amino acids. Trimming stripped 4 bases from V and 12 bases from J, with 12 bases between. Here the CDR3 DNA reads TGTGCCAGCAGTTCCACGAGGGGGGAGTACTTC. Its translation: CASSSTRGEYF.

This rearrangement joins TRBV15 to TRBJ2-7; 11 bases line up with TRBD2. The CDR3 consists of 16 residues. The germline V gene encodes CDR1 LNHNV and CDR2 YYDKDF (reference sequence). V gave up 5 bases and J gave up 5 bases; unmatched junction bases: 11. The CDR3 here is CATSGDTSGSIHEQYF. In DNA, the CDR3 is TGTGCCACCAGCGGGGATACTAGCGGGAGTATCCACGAGCAGTACTTC.

This clonotype was found many times. V gene TRBV7-3 combines with J gene TRBJ1-1, with TRBD1 matching over 10 bases. Germline-derived CDR1 and CDR2 are SGHTA and FQGTGA. Unmatched junction bases numbered 6, after V lost 1 base and J lost 4 bases. The CDR3 length is 16 residues. The CDR3 protein is CASSLIPGTGVTEAFF. The DNA for the CDR3 is TGTGCCAGCAGCTTAATTCCCGGGACAGGGGTCACTGAAGCTTTCTTT.

In this sample, this clonotype turned up many times. The genes are TRBV27 and TRBJ1-5; D is unresolved. Germline CDR1 MNHEY, CDR2 SMNVEV (reference sequence). The CDR3 covers 13 residues. The V end lost 2 bases, the J end lost 1 base, and 3 bases lay between the germline ends. The DNA of the CDR3 is TGTGCCAGCAGTTTAAGCAGCAATCAGCCCCAGCATTTT. This encodes CASSLSSNQPQHF.

The chain couples TRBV28 to TRBJ2-5, with 11 bases that match TRBD2. The CDR3 spans 15 residues. Looked up from germline, CDR1 is MDHEN and CDR2 is SYDVKM. V was clipped by 6 bases and J by 2 bases; unmatched bases: 5. The chain's CDR3 is CASSSRLAGQETQYF. DNA for the CDR3: TGTGCCAGCAGCTCGAGACTAGCGGGACAAGAGACCCAGTACTTC.

This clonotype was seen at least ten times. The chain has TRBV4-1 and TRBJ2-5, with D maybe TRBD2 (9 bases). The germline V gene encodes CDR1 MGHRA and CDR2 YSYEKL. This CDR3 has 16 amino acids. Trimming removed 5 bases from V and 5 bases from J, with 21 bases in between. CDR3 sequence: CASSDGTGLAMETQYF. The CDR3 coding sequence is TGCGCCAGCAGCGATGGGACAGGACTAGCGATGGAGACCCAGTACTTC.

This clonotype was counted ten times or more. The genes are TRBV28 and TRBJ2-7; 8 bases align to TRBD1. CDR1 and CDR2 from the germline V gene are MDHEN and SYDVKM. The CDR3 is 16 amino acids. After removal of 8 bases from V and 0 bases from J, the junction contained 12 bases not matched to a gene. The CDR3 loop reads CASLQTGEKTSYEQYF. The CDR3 region has the DNA TGTGCCAGCCTACAGACAGGGGAGAAAACCTCCTACGAGCAGTACTTC.

Ten or more counts support this clonotype. The chain has TRBV28 and TRBJ2-5; D is ambiguous. This CDR3 spans 11 amino acids. Trimming pared 5 bases from V and 13 bases from J, leaving 14 bases between. Germline V CDR1 and CDR2: MDHEN, SYDVKM. CDR3 amino acids: CASSPSGPLYF. The CDR3 DNA sequence: TGTGCCAGCAGTCCGTCTGGTCCCCTGTACTTC.

This sequence joins TRBV27 and TRBJ1-5, with D possibly being TRBD1 (5 bases). V was cut by 2 bases and J by 0 bases, with 8 bases left in between. The CDR3 runs to 15 residues. CDR1 MNHEY and CDR2 SMNVEV come from the germline V gene (reference sequence). The CDR3 spells CASSLSGASNQPQHF. In nucleotides, the CDR3 is TGTGCCAGCAGTTTAAGCGGGGCTAGCAATCAGCCCCAGCATTTT.

This clonotype has at least ten counts. This sequence joins TRBV27 and TRBJ1-1; TRBD1 might be the D (5 bases). Trimming removed 2 bases from V and 1 base from J, with 11 bases in between. The CDR3 has 15 residues. Germline V CDR1 and CDR2: MNHEY, SMNVEV (reference sequence). CDR3 nucleotides: TGTGCCAGCAGTTTAGGTCCAGGGTCGAACACTGAAGCTTTCTTT. Translated: CASSLGPGSNTEAFF.

Concerning this clonotype itself: Its ends do not fully match the called genes, so a read error is possible. This sequence joins TRBV20-1 and TRBJ1-2; tentative D call: TRBD1 (6 bases). Germline V gene data show CDR1 as DFQATT and CDR2 as SNEGSKA (reference sequence). The CDR3 runs 14 residues. The CDR3 reads CSARYTQGGYGYAF. The CDR3 DNA is TGCAGTGCTAGATACACACAGGGCGGCTATGGCTACGCCTTC.

This clonotype was seen at least ten times. The genes are TRBV6-5 and TRBJ2-2; D not resolved. Germline-derived CDR1 and CDR2 are MNHEY and SVGAGI. CDR3 length: 13 amino acids. Trimming took 4 bases from V and 4 from J, leaving 7 bases between them. The CDR3 nucleotides are TGTGCCAGCAGTTTCCTTCTCACCGGGGAGCTGTTTTTT. It specifies CASSFLLTGELFF.

This chain connects TRBV6-5 to TRBJ2-5; D may be TRBD2 (5 bases). V shed 6 bases and J shed 5 bases, with 13 bases lying between them. The CDR3 is 13 amino acids. Germline values: CDR1 MNHEY, CDR2 SVGAGI. The CDR3 spells CASSSTRRETQYF. The CDR3 DNA reads TGTGCCAGCAGCTCTACTAGGAGGGAGACCCAGTACTTC.

V gene TRBV24-1 combines with J gene TRBJ1-1; TRBD1 is a possible D gene (6 bases). The V and J ends lost 7 bases and 6 bases respectively, with 8 bases between them. CDR3 length equals 11 residues. Germline V gives CDR1 KGHDR, CDR2 SFDVKD. The CDR3 nucleotides read TGTGCCACCAGACAGGGCCCTGAAGCTTTCTTT. The encoded protein is CATRQGPEAFF.

At least ten counts were recorded for this clonotype. The genes are TRBV2 and TRBJ2-5; 7 bases map to TRBD1. The CDR3 covers 15 residues. With V trimmed by 6 bases and J by 2 bases, 9 bases remained unmatched. Germline CDR1 is SNHLY and CDR2 is FYNNEI. The CDR3, as DNA: TGTGCCAGCAGCGCCTTCCGACAGGGACAAGAGACCCAGTACTTC. It specifies CASSAFRQGQETQYF. The complete variable domain, with remaining parts taken from reference TRBV2 and TRBJ2-5, reads EPEVTQTPSHQVTQMGQEVILRCVPISNHLYFYWYRQILGQKVEFLVSFYNNEISEKSEIFDDQFSVERPDGSNFTLKIRSTKLEDSAMYFCASSAFRQGQETQYFGPGTRLLVL.

This clonotype was seen at least ten times. This chain links TRBV19 with TRBJ1-1, with 8 bases identical to TRBD1. Losses at the gene ends were 6 bases for V and 5 bases for J; bases not matched to a gene: 11. The CDR3 covers 15 residues. CDR1 is LNHDA and CDR2 is SQIVND in the germline V gene (reference sequence). CDR3 sequence: CASRRSGQGQTEAFF. The CDR3 DNA sequence: TGTGCCAGTAGGCGAAGTGGACAGGGACAGACTGAAGCTTTCTTT. The full variable domain, its missing parts supplied by reference TRBV19 and TRBJ1-1, is DGGITQSPKYLFRKEGQNVTLSCEQNLNHDAMYWYRQDPGQGLRLIYYSQIVNDFQKGDIAEGYSVSREKKESFPLTVTSAQKNPTAFYLCASRRSGQGQTEAFFGQGTRLTVV.

This clonotype was observed many times. Germline and junction disagree at one end, which may indicate a read error. The chain is built from TRBV29-1 and TRBJ2-7; the D gene is possibly TRBD1 (6 bases). The CDR3 runs 12 residues. The germline CDR1 and CDR2 sequences are SQVTM and ANQGSEA. CDR3 in amino acids: CSVAGGPYERYF. CDR3 nucleotide sequence: TGCAGCGTTGCTGGGGGCCCCTACGAGCGGTACTTC.

The chain is built from TRBV11-2 and TRBJ2-5; TRBD1 aligns across 7 bases. Germline-derived CDR1 and CDR2 are SGHAT and FQNNGV. This CDR3 comprises 14 residues. The trim removed 2 bases at V and 5 bases at J, leaving 5 bases unmatched. The CDR3 DNA reads as TGTGCCAGCAGCTTACAGGGGGTGCAGGAGACCCAGTACTTC. Its translation is CASSLQGVQETQYF. The full variable domain, in which reference TRBV11-2 and TRBJ2-5 provide the parts outside the CDR3, is EAGVAQSPRYKIIEKRQSVAFWCNPISGHATLYWYQQILGQGPKLLIQFQNNGVVDDSQLPKDRFSAERLKGVDSTLKIQPAKLEDSAVYLCASSLQGVQETQYFGPGTRLLVL.